This T cell receptor beta chain was recovered during a study of cytomegalovirus exposure and HLA in healthy donors. Profiled with immunoSEQ multiplex PCR; TCRdb holds only in-frame clones, not every one. This table has about 200,000 clones, 80% to 90% appearing once. V was pared by 4 bases and J by 6 bases, with 7 bases of the junction left unmatched. The CDR3 runs 14 residues. CDR1 and CDR2 (germline): SGHRS, YFSETQ. The chain links TRBV5-1 to TRBJ2-1, with 7 bases that match TRBD2. Input material: PBMCs. This receptor was obtained from a woman aged 18 to 35 in good health and CMV-seropositive. The CDR3 bases are TGCGCCAGCAGCGGGGGGGGACCGAGCAATGAGCAGTTCTTC. It yields the protein CASSGGGPSNEQFF.